The 18 T cell receptor beta chains below come from one sample, sequenced in a study of T cells in Graves' hyperthyroidism and ophthalmopathy. Template material for amplifying TCR beta CDR3 regions consisted of RNA transcripts. Using the HTBI primer set, a first-round RT-PCR was run on the TCR CDR3. Each CDR3 protein gets one entry after TCRdb re-called the multiplex PCR reads with MiXCR. The sample yields hundreds of thousands of distinct CDR3 sequences, 15% to 20% seen once. The sequenced material came from blood. These receptors all stem from a woman in her 30s with Graves' hyperthyroidism.

This clonotype was counted many times. The rearrangement links TRBV6-1 to TRBJ2-3, with a possible D match to TRBD2 (5 bases). The V gene lost 4 bases and the J gene lost 4 bases, with 9 bases spanning the gap. CDR3 size: 13 residues. The germline V gene has CDR1 MNHNS and CDR2 SASEGT. CDR3 coding DNA: TGTGCCAGCAGTGCTACTAGAGCAGATACGCAGTATTTT. Its protein product is CASSATRADTQYF.

This clonotype was counted many times. The genes are TRBV7-3 and TRBJ1-1; 7 nucleotides align to TRBD1. The CDR3 is 15 amino acids. Trimming cost V 5 bases and J 0 bases; bases outside gene matches: 6. In germline, CDR1 is SGHTA, CDR2 FQGTGA. CDR3 sequence (DNA): TGTGCCAGCAGCCTTGGACAGGTGATGAACACTGAAGCTTTCTTT. It specifies CASSLGQVMNTEAFF.

This clonotype was detected only a few times. The genes are TRBV12-3 or TRBV12-4 and TRBJ2-1, with 8 bases lining up with TRBD1. With 7 bases clipped from V and 12 bases from J, the junction kept 5 bases outside the gene matches. This CDR3 spans 11 amino acids. The CDR3 here is CASTYGQGQFF. CDR3 in DNA: TGTGCCAGCACCTACGGACAGGGGCAGTTCTTC.

This clonotype occurred once. The chain couples TRBV6-1 to TRBJ2-7; 9 nucleotides align to TRBD1. The trim removed 6 bases at V and 7 bases at J, leaving 10 bases unmatched. CDR1 and CDR2 from the germline V gene are MNHNS and SASEGT. The CDR3 contains 14 residues. CDR3 amino acids: CASSRVRTGEEQYF. CDR3 nucleotides: TGTGCCAGCAGCCGAGTAAGGACAGGGGAGGAGCAGTACTTC.

This clonotype was seen repeatedly, ten times or more. The CDR3 protein is CASSYLLSGRPDTQYF. The DNA of the CDR3 is TGTGCCAGCAGTTACTTGCTCAGCGGGAGGCCAGATACGCAGTATTTT. This chain joins TRBV6-5 and TRBJ2-3; 9 bases match TRBD2. The germline gives CDR1 MNHEY, CDR2 SVGAGI. The CDR3 is 16 residues long. Germline trimming cut 1 base from V and 4 bases from J; bases unmatched to any gene: 6.

This clonotype was recorded at least ten times. This chain uses TRBV12-5 with TRBJ2-5; D may be TRBD1 (6 bases). This CDR3 is built from 17 residues. Germline V gene lookup returns CDR1 LGHNT and CDR2 FRNRAP. Trimming left V 3 bases short and J 3 bases short, with 20 bases between. For the CDR3, the DNA is TGTGCTAGTGGTTTCAAACTCTTACAGGGACGGGAAGAGACCCAGTACTTC. Encoded protein: CASGFKLLQGREETQYF.

This clonotype was seen a handful of times. The chain couples TRBV27 to TRBJ2-1, with D perhaps TRBD2 (6 bases). Germline CDR1 reads MNHEY; CDR2 reads SMNVEV (reference sequence). The V and J ends lost 2 bases and 4 bases respectively, with 18 bases between them. CDR3 length: 17 residues. CDR3 amino acids: CASSLEGSGDLYNEQFF. The CDR3 DNA reads as TGTGCCAGCAGTTTAGAAGGTAGCGGAGATCTTTACAATGAGCAGTTCTTC.

Many counts were recorded for this clonotype. The V gene is TRBV11-2, the J gene TRBJ2-5, with D possibly being TRBD1 or TRBD2 (5 bases each). The CDR3 is 16 residues long. Looked up from germline, CDR1 is SGHAT and CDR2 is FQNNGV. Trimming removed 5 bases at V and 0 bases at J, with 16 bases between. The CDR3 sequence: CASSPGTVKYQETQYF. The CDR3 coding sequence is TGTGCCAGCAGCCCCGGGACGGTAAAGTACCAAGAGACCCAGTACTTC.

J is TRBJ1-1 and V is TRBV19; D may be TRBD1 (5 bases). CDR1 LNHDA and CDR2 SQIVND come from the germline V gene (reference sequence). Between the trimmed V and J ends, which lost 3 bases and 7 bases, there was a span of 9 bases. CDR3 size: 12 residues. The CDR3 DNA reads TGTGCCAGTAGTATTCCCCAGGGTGAAGCTTTCTTT. Translating gives CASSIPQGEAFF.

The rearrangement links TRBV28 to TRBJ1-1; D ambiguous. The germline V gene has CDR1 MDHEN and CDR2 SYDVKM. The CDR3 totals 12 residues. The V and J ends lost 10 bases and 1 base respectively, with 10 bases between them. The CDR3 region is CATDPPNTEAFF. The CDR3, as DNA: TGTGCCACCGATCCTCCGAACACTGAAGCTTTCTTT.

Worth noting for this clonotype: A much larger clone lies a single base off, so this may be a read error. The chain is built from TRBV13 and TRBJ2-3; D is ambiguous. Between the trimmed V and J ends, which lost 5 bases and 4 bases, there was a span of 10 bases. The germline V gene has CDR1 PRHDT and CDR2 FYEKMQ (reference sequence). The CDR3 consists of 13 residues. The CDR3 DNA reads TGTGCCAGCAGCCCGCGAATCGCAGATACGCAGTATTTT. Residues: CASSPRIADTQYF.

This clonotype has ten or more counts. The V and J genes are TRBV28 and TRBJ2-2, with 12 positions matching TRBD2. Per germline, CDR1 MDHEN and CDR2 SYDVKM. V gave up 4 bases and J gave up 3 bases; unmatched junction bases: 12. The CDR3 is 19 residues long. CDR3 DNA: TGTGCCAGCAGTTCCCCGCTTCGACTAGCGGGAGTTCACACCGGGGAGCTGTTTTTT. This sequence encodes CASSSPLRLAGVHTGELFF.

In this sample, this clonotype turned up many times. The CDR3 DNA is TGTGCCACCAAACTCGACACCGGGGAGCTGTTTTTT. Translated, it gives CATKLDTGELFF. This chain connects TRBV6-1 to TRBJ2-2; D is undetermined. There are 12 residues in the CDR3. The V end was cut by 10 bases, the J end by 3 bases, with 9 bases between. Germline V gives CDR1 MNHNS, CDR2 SASEGT.

This clonotype was counted ten times or more. This sequence joins TRBV6-5 and TRBJ2-3; 7 bases match TRBD1. CDR1 is MNHEY and CDR2 is SVGAGI in the germline V gene. Germline trimming cut 3 bases from V and 8 bases from J; bases unmatched to any gene: 8. The CDR3 is made up of 14 amino acids. Written as DNA, the CDR3 is TGTGCCAGCAGTTATAGGGACAGACTTGGTACGCAGTATTTT. Translated, it gives CASSYRDRLGTQYF.

This clonotype was seen a few times. This chain joins TRBV6-1 and TRBJ2-1, with D perhaps matching TRBD1 (6 bases). Trimming pared 5 bases from V and 9 bases from J, leaving 11 bases between. The CDR3 runs 12 residues. CDR1 is MNHNS and CDR2 is SASEGT in the germline V gene. Here the CDR3 reads CASSQSRGEQFF. The CDR3 coding sequence is TGTGCCAGCAGTCAAAGCAGGGGTGAGCAGTTCTTC.

This clonotype was counted many times. The chain links TRBV5-1 to TRBJ2-1, with TRBD1 as a possible D gene (6 bases). Germline CDR1 is SGHRS and CDR2 is YFSETQ. This CDR3 has 15 amino acids. The germline V and J ends were trimmed by 1 base and 7 bases, with 15 bases remaining between them. The CDR3 here is CASSLRPGVMNEQFF. CDR3 sequence (DNA): TGCGCCAGCAGCTTGAGGCCAGGGGTAATGAATGAGCAGTTCTTC.

This chain links TRBV13 with TRBJ2-1; TRBD2 agrees at 7 bases. Germline assignment: CDR1 PRHDT and CDR2 FYEKMQ (reference sequence). Losses at the gene ends were 8 bases for V and 1 base for J; bases not matched to a gene: 8. There are 15 residues in the CDR3. DNA of the CDR3: TGTGCCAGCCGCTCTAGCGGCGATTCCTACAATGAGCAGTTCTTC. It encodes CASRSSGDSYNEQFF. The full variable domain, its missing parts supplied by reference TRBV13 and TRBJ2-1, is AAGVIQSPRHLIKEKRETATLKCYPIPRHDTVYWYQQGPGQDPQFLISFYEKMQSDKGSIPDRFSAQQFSDYHSELNMSSLELGDSALYFCASRSSGDSYNEQFFGPGTRLTVL.

The genes are TRBV30 and TRBJ2-2; the match to TRBD2 covers 8 bases. This CDR3 has 15 amino acids. Unmatched junction bases numbered 9, after V lost 8 bases and J lost 1 base. CDR1 GTSNPN and CDR2 SVGIG come from the germline V gene (reference sequence). The CDR3 protein is CAGTLAGLNTGELFF. The CDR3 bases are TGTGCCGGCACTTTAGCGGGACTGAACACCGGGGAGCTGTTTTTT.